This TCR beta chain was recorded in a study of T cells in Graves' hyperthyroidism and ophthalmopathy. About the research overall: Staff took peripheral blood when the initial diagnosis was made, before any treatment began.

The source material, RNA transcripts, was used to amplify TCR beta CDR3 regions. TCR CDR3 regions were first amplified by RT-PCR with HTBI primers. TCRdb re-called the multiplex PCR reads through MiXCR, storing one row per CDR3 protein. In the table there are about 740,000 distinct CDR3 sequences, about 14% of which are singletons. Source material for PBMCs was more than 7.5 ml fresh peripheral blood. V shed 5 bases and J shed 1 base, with 10 bases lying between them. This CDR3 comprises 14 residues. Germline CDR1 KGHSH, CDR2 LQKENI. This clonotype was found a few times. This receptor was taken from a woman aged 18-29 years with Graves' hyperthyroidism. The sample taken for sequencing was blood. The rearrangement links TRBV18 to TRBJ2-3, with a possible D match to TRBD2 (5 bases). CDR3 DNA: TGTGCCAGCTCAGATCTAGCTGGCACAGATACGCAGTATTTT. It yields the protein CASSDLAGTDTQYF.